The following is a T cell receptor beta chain sequence with its context. Original processing methods: From reference gene primer amplification, estimates of nucleated cell counts were derived. Clones were read by immunoSEQ multiplex PCR, and TCRdb kept only the in-frame ones, dropping some. V and J calls and clone size are as listed in that table; D and trimming were resolved from the DNA. The table lists about 210,000 clones, about 83% of them singletons, with about 7.4% in the top ten. The data were obtained in a study of blood T cell repertoires in COVID-19. At the level of the study: Sites in the United States, Italy and Spain provided acute and convalescent COVID-19 samples. PBMCs, B-cell-depleted T cells, or T cells provided the cDNA or gDNA that made up the material.

What was sequenced was peripheral blood. The clonotype was recovered from a woman in her forties or fifties with acute or convalescent COVID-19.

Written as DNA, the CDR3 is TGTGCCAGCAGCTCCACGGGAGTCTTAATCGAGCAGTACTTC. Amino acids: CASSSTGVLIEQYF. The chain links TRBV11-2 to TRBJ2-7; D is perhaps TRBD2 (6 bases). Per germline, CDR1 SGHAT and CDR2 FQNNGV. Trimming stripped 4 bases from V and 6 bases from J, with 16 bases between. There are 14 residues in the CDR3.